Listed below are T cell receptor beta chains from one sample, sequenced in a study of T cells and Merkel cell carcinoma outcomes. The assay was immunoSEQ multiplex PCR, and TCRdb's table has in-frame clones only and misses some. The sample has 5,000 to 8,000 clones, under 80% seen once; the top ten hold roughly 13%. Material: tumor tissue from Merkel cell carcinoma. The receptors come from a human donor with Merkel cell carcinoma. Some clones in this sample may be carry-over from other donors' samples. CDR3s include the opening cysteine and the closing phenylalanine or tryptophan. The D gene is left open where the match is weak. Some rows mark clone size as missing; the rest say once, few, many or name a class of expanded clone.

>TRBV15|TRBD1|TRBJ1-1|NA
CATSREEGARNTEAFF
TGTGCCACCAGCAGGGAGGAGGGGGCAAGGAACACTGAAGCTTTCTTT
>TRBV5-1|NA|TRBJ2-7|NA
CASSLPDSYEQYF
TGCGCCAGCAGCTTGCCGGATTCCTACGAGCAGTACTTC
>TRBV5-1|NA|TRBJ2-7|NA
CASSTSGTHGYEQYF
TGCGCCAGCAGCACATCTGGGACCCATGGCTACGAGCAGTACTTC
>TRBV5-6|TRBD2|TRBJ2-1|NA
CASSLTSGEISSYNEQFF
TGTGCCAGCAGCTTGACTAGCGGGGAAATCAGCTCCTACAATGAGCAGTTCTTC
>TRBV28|NA|TRBJ2-1|NA
CASSSTRQRNEQFF
TGTGCCAGCAGTTCTACCCGACAGCGCAATGAGCAGTTCTTC
>TRBV5-4|TRBD2|TRBJ2-1|NA
CASNPPGGEQFF
TGTGCCAGCAATCCCCCCGGGGGGGAGCAGTTCTTC
>TRBV15|NA|TRBJ1-3|NA
CATSRDSAAGPRSSGNTIYF
TGTGCCACCAGCAGAGATTCGGCAGCCGGCCCGCGGAGCTCTGGAAACACCATATATTTT
>TRBV6-6|NA|TRBJ1-1|NA
CASSPTPAGSNTEAFF
TGTGCCAGCAGCCCCACCCCGGCAGGGTCGAACACTGAAGCTTTCTTT
>TRBV7-8|NA|TRBJ2-7|NA
CASRLGQLGYEQYF
TGTGCCAGCAGGTTGGGCCAGTTAGGCTACGAGCAGTACTTC
>TRBV7-2|TRBD2|TRBJ2-7|NA
CASSLGEAGRAYF
TGTGCCAGCAGCTTAGGGGAAGCGGGACGGGCGTACTTC
>TRBV9|NA|TRBJ1-5|NA
CASSPGGSNQPQHF
TGTGCCAGCAGCCCGGGGGGTAGCAATCAGCCCCAGCATTTT
>TRBV5-4|NA|TRBJ2-7|NA
CASSFDRQAFYEQYF
TGTGCCAGCAGCTTCGACAGGCAAGCGTTCTACGAGCAGTACTTC
>TRBV5-4|NA|TRBJ1-5|few
CASSLGGSEQPQHF
TGTGCCAGCAGCTTGGGGGGCTCAGAACAGCCCCAGCATTTT
>TRBV18|NA|TRBJ2-7|NA
CASSGGSSYEQYF
TGTGCCAGCTCTGGGGGGAGCTCCTACGAGCAGTACTTC
>TRBV2|NA|TRBJ2-2|NA
CASAQSTTGELFF
TGTGCCAGCGCCCAGAGTACCACCGGGGAGCTGTTTTTT
>TRBV30|NA|TRBJ1-5|NA
CAWSVSGVVQPQHF
TGTGCCTGGAGTGTTTCAGGGGTGGTTCAGCCCCAGCATTTT
>TRBV5-1|NA|TRBJ2-2|NA
CASSFNEAGELFF
TGCGCCAGCAGCTTTAATGAGGCCGGGGAGCTGTTTTTT
>TRBV28|TRBD2|TRBJ2-7|NA
CASSPGLAVFKRDYEQYF
TGTGCCAGCAGTCCTGGACTAGCGGTTTTTAAACGGGACTACGAGCAGTACTTC
>TRBV5-1|NA|TRBJ2-7|NA
CASSVTGLIEDEQYF
TGCGCCAGCAGCGTAACAGGGCTCATCGAGGACGAGCAGTACTTC
>TRBV27|TRBD2|TRBJ2-3|NA
CASSLGAGAMDF
TGTGCCAGCAGTTTAGGAGCGGGAGCAATGGATTTT
>TRBV6-6|NA|TRBJ2-3|NA
CASSLGMRATDTQYF
TGTGCCAGCAGTTTGGGGATGAGGGCCACAGATACGCAGTATTTT
>TRBV7-8|NA|TRBJ2-7|NA
CASGIGSQRSYEQYF
TGTGCCAGCGGTATCGGGAGTCAACGCTCCTACGAGCAGTACTTC
>TRBV6-1|NA|TRBJ1-5|once
CASSESAGTGYSNQPQHF
TGTGCCAGCAGTGAATCGGCAGGGACGGGGTATAGCAATCAGCCTCAGCATTTT
>TRBV7-9|TRBD1|TRBJ1-4|NA
CASSGTGSNEKLFF
TGTGCCAGCAGCGGGACAGGTAGTAATGAAAAACTGTTTTTT
>TRBV7-8|TRBD2|TRBJ2-1|NA
CASSLRGRADYEQFF
TGTGCCAGCAGCTTACGCGGGAGGGCCGACTATGAGCAGTTCTTC
>TRBV19|TRBD1|TRBJ2-7|NA
CASSIRDRGYEQYF
TGTGCCAGTAGCATTCGGGACAGGGGCTACGAGCAGTACTTT
>TRBV28|NA|TRBJ1-5|NA
CASSLRPNRVSNQPQHF
TGTGCCAGCAGTTTACGGCCCAACAGGGTAAGCAATCAGCCCCAGCATTTT
>TRBV19|NA|TRBJ2-7|few
CASSRGAERDEQYF
TGTGCCAGTAGTAGAGGGGCGGAGCGCGACGAGCAGTACTTC
>TRBV6-5|TRBD1|TRBJ1-2|NA
CASSQTGYGYTF
TGTGCCAGCAGCCAGACAGGGTATGGCTACACCTTC
>TRBV2|NA|TRBJ2-7|NA
CASRGGPYEQYF
TGTGCCAGCAGGGGAGGTCCCTACGAGCAGTACTTC
>TRBV6-6|TRBD1|TRBJ1-2|NA
CASSSGTGLSNYGYTF
TGTGCCAGCAGCTCTGGGACAGGCTTATCCAACTATGGCTACACCTTC
>TRBV5-6|NA|TRBJ2-7|NA
CASSLGPLSYEQYF
TGTGCCAGCAGCTTGGGACCGTTATCCTACGAGCAGTACTTC
>TRBV7-8|TRBD2|TRBJ2-3|NA
CTSSSPAQGGSTDTQYF
TGTACCAGCAGCTCCCCGGCGCAGGGAGGGAGCACAGATACGCAGTATTTT
>TRBV4-3|NA|TRBJ2-7|NA
CASSQEPGFLYEQYF
TGCGCCAGCAGCCAAGAGCCGGGGTTCCTCTACGAGCAGTACTTC
>TRBV6-1|NA|TRBJ2-5|NA
CASSEVYGGSGQETQYF
TGTGCCAGCAGTGAAGTATACGGCGGAAGCGGGCAAGAGACCCAGTACTTC
>TRBV4-3|TRBD2|TRBJ2-7|NA
CASSQETGTSGSHTAYEQYF
TGCGCCAGCAGCCAAGAAACCGGGACTAGCGGGAGTCATACAGCCTACGAGCAGTACTTC
>TRBV19|TRBD1|TRBJ2-7|NA
CASMGTGDTYEQYF
TGTGCCAGTATGGGGACAGGGGATACTTACGAGCAGTACTTC
>TRBV4-3|NA|TRBJ2-3|NA
CASSQDPEWTASSTDTQYF
TGCGCCAGCAGCCAAGATCCCGAATGGACAGCCTCTAGCACAGATACGCAGTATTTT
>TRBV12-5|NA|TRBJ1-1|NA
CASGLVPQEAFF
TGTGCTAGTGGTTTGGTACCCCAAGAAGCTTTCTTT
>TRBV20-1|NA|TRBJ2-7|NA
CSAVLYEQYF
TGCAGTGCCGTTCTATACGAGCAGTACTTC
>TRBV5-1|NA|TRBJ1-4|NA
CASSRDNNEKLFF
TGCGCCAGCAGCAGGGACAATAATGAAAAACTGTTTTTT
>TRBV6-6|TRBD1|TRBJ2-1|NA
CASSYRAGGNEQFF
TGTGCCAGCAGTTACCGGGCAGGGGGCAATGAGCAGTTCTTC
>TRBV11-1|TRBD2|TRBJ2-5|once
CASRGLAGKKTQYF
TGTGCCAGCAGGGGACTAGCGGGAAAAAAGACCCAGTACTTC
>TRBV6-1|NA|TRBJ2-5|once
CAIRLTGVETQYF
TGTGCCATCAGACTAACGGGAGTAGAGACCCAGTACTTC
>TRBV5-6|NA|TRBJ1-1|few
CASSLDGAEAFF
TGTGCCAGCAGCTTGGACGGGGCCGAAGCTTTCTTT
>TRBV4-2|TRBD1|TRBJ2-5|NA
CASSQAPGGAETQYF
TGTGCCAGCAGCCAAGCTCCAGGGGGAGCAGAGACCCAGTACTTC
>TRBV6-5|NA|TRBJ2-3|NA
CASSSQRQGTQYF
TGTGCCAGCAGTTCACAGAGGCAGGGTACGCAGTATTTT
>TRBV4-3|TRBD1|TRBJ2-2|few
CASSQFGAGGGTGELFF
TGCGCCAGCAGCCAATTTGGGGCAGGGGGCGGCACCGGGGAGCTGTTTTTT
>TRBV6-5|TRBD1|TRBJ1-1|NA
CASSGQGNFNTEAFF
TGTGCCAGCAGTGGACAGGGAAATTTCAACACTGAAGCTTTCTTT
>TRBV29-1|NA|TRBJ2-7|few
CSVEGGPGLSYEQYF
TGCAGCGTTGAAGGGGGGCCGGGACTCTCCTACGAGCAGTACTTC
>TRBV29-1|NA|TRBJ2-2|NA
CSVERQSTRELFF
TGCAGCGTTGAAAGACAGTCCACCCGGGAGCTGTTTTTT
>TRBV4-3|NA|TRBJ2-7|NA
CASSQDFPGPYEQYF
TGCGCCAGCAGCCAAGATTTCCCGGGACCCTACGAGCAGTACTTC
>TRBV5-1|NA|TRBJ2-1|NA
CASNEGGVGNEQFF
TGCGCCAGCAATGAGGGGGGAGTCGGCAATGAGCAGTTCTTC
>TRBV5-8|NA|TRBJ2-7|NA
CASSLALSGFESYEQYF
TGTGCCAGCAGCTTGGCCCTTTCCGGGTTTGAGTCCTACGAGCAGTACTTC
>TRBV6-5|TRBD1|TRBJ2-1|NA
CASSYSFDRGRWFF
TGTGCCAGCAGTTACTCCTTCGACAGGGGGCGCTGGTTCTTC
>TRBV4-1|TRBD2|TRBJ2-1|NA
CASSPLTSGSGNEQFF
TGCGCCAGCAGCCCCCTCACTAGCGGGAGTGGGAATGAGCAGTTCTTC